This T cell receptor beta chain was found in a study of cytomegalovirus exposure and HLA in healthy donors. Study observations and caveats: It was reported that the classifier diagnosed cytomegalovirus status with high specificity and sensitivity in both the original and validation cohorts.

Produced via immunoSEQ multiplex PCR; TCRdb's table is partial and in-frame only. The sample contains 150,000 to 200,000 clones, around 86% of which appear only once. Remarks on this clone: Its antigen is currently unknown.

The CDR3 covers 15 residues. Looked up from germline, CDR1 is SGHDT and CDR2 is YYEEEE. Trimming pared 2 bases from V and 6 bases from J, leaving 15 bases between. The origin of this receptor is a woman aged 18-29 years in good health and CMV-seronegative. The chain recombines TRBV5-6 with TRBJ1-5, with D perhaps matching TRBD1 (5 bases). The sample taken for sequencing was PBMCs. The CDR3 DNA sequence: TGTGCCAGCAGCTTCGGTCCCTGGGGGGGTCAGCCCCAGCATTTT. Protein product: CASSFGPWGGQPQHF. The variable domain in full, completed from reference TRBV5-6 and TRBJ1-5, reads DAGVTQSPTHLIKTRGQQVTLRCSPKSGHDTVSWYQQALGQGPQFIFQYYEEEERQRGNFPDRFSGHQFPNYSSELNVNALLLGDSALYLCASSFGPWGGQPQHFGDGTRLSIL.